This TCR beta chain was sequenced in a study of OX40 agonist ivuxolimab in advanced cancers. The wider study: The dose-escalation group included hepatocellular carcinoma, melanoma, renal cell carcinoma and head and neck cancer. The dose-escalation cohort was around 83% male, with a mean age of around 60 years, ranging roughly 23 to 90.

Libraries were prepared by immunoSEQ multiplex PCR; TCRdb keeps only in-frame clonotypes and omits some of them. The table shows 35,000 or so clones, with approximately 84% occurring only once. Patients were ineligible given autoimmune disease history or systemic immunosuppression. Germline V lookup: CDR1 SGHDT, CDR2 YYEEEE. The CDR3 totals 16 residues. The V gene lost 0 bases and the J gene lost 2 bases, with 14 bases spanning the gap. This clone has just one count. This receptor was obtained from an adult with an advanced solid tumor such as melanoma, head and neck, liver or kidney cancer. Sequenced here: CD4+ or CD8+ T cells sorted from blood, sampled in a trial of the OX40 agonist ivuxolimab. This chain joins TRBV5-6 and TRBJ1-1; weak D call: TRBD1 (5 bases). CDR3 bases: TGTGCCAGCAGCTTGGCAAGGGGCCTGGGAAACACTGAAGCTTTCTTT. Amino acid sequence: CASSLARGLGNTEAFF.